The TCR beta chain under discussion was sequenced for a study of T-cell reconstitution after alpha-beta-depleted transplantation in children. This clonotype showed up many times. Germline V gene sequence: CDR1 DFQATT, CDR2 SNEGSKA (reference sequence). The CDR3 is 15 residues long. The V gene lost 1 base and the J gene lost 5 bases, with 15 bases spanning the gap. The library targeted TCRbeta and was prepared with unique molecular identifiers. One entry per CDR3 protein results from TCRdb running MiXCR on the PCR reads. The sample carries around 680,000 distinct CDR3 sequences, around 16% recorded once.

The TCR was taken from a human donor who donated a stem cell graft to a child with acute myeloid leukemia. Material: PBMCs from the stem cell graft donor, obtained from the stem cell graft. The J gene is TRBJ2-1, the V gene TRBV20-1; D unresolved. The CDR3 bases are TGCAGTGCTAGAGCCGTTGAGTTGGCCCACAATGAGCAGTTCTTC. Protein product: CSARAVELAHNEQFF.